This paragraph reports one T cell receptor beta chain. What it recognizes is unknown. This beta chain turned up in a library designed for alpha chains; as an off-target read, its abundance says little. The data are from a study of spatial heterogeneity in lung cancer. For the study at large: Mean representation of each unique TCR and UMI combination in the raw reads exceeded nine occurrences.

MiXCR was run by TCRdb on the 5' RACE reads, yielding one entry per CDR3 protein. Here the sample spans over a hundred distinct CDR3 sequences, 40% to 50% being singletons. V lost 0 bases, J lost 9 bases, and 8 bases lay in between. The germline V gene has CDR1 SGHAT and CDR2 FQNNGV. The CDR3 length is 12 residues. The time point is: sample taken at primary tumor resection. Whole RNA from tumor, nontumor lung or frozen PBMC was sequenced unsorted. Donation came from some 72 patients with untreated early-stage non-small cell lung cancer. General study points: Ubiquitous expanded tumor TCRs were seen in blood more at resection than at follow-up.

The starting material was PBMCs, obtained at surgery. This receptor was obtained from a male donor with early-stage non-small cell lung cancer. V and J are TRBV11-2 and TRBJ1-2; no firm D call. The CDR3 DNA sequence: TGTGCCAGCAGCTTAGACAGGTCAAGCTACACCTTC. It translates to CASSLDRSSYTF.